This T cell receptor (beta chain) is drawn from a study of shared clonotypes between healthy human individuals. Study context: The donors, two women and a few men, were aged 18 to 49.

In the case of this clone: Its specificity is unknown.

Study outcomes and limitations: Deeper or shallower sequencing was expected to change how clonotypes are shared among donors.

The assay was carried out at the deep level. Generated by immunoSEQ multiplex PCR, the TCRdb table keeps only in-frame clones and is missing some. The sample has roughly 1,100,000 clones, under 80% seen once. Germline CDR1 SGDLS, CDR2 YYNGEE. The CDR3 is 15 amino acids. V lost 3 bases to trimming and J lost 6 bases, with 17 bases between them. Sequenced: memory CD4+ T cells sorted from blood. Subset here: CD45RA-negative fraction. The sequence came from a man aged 18 to 35 in good health. The chain employs TRBV9 and TRBJ2-3; D may match TRBD1 or TRBD2 (5 bases each). CDR3 sequence (DNA): TGTGCCAGCAGCGCCGCCTCGGGACCCCGGGATACGCAGTATTTT. Translation: CASSAASGPRDTQYF.